The TCR beta chain described here comes from a study of blood T cells in healthy people across ages. For the second PCR, which ran for about 7 to 12 cycles, a sample-barcoded 5' primer and a J-beta primer mix were used. TCRdb redid the calling of the 5' RACE reads with MiXCR, one entry per CDR3 protein. The sample includes about 1,400,000 distinct CDR3 sequences, approximately 59% of them seen just once. General observations from the study: Roughly linearly, TCR beta diversity per million T cells fell as age increased. A strong correlation between TCR beta diversity and naive T cell percentage was seen. Naive CD4+ cells and diversity were both higher in long-lived donors than in aged donors. Researchers deemed the diversity estimates from one million T cells underestimates.

For this clonotype: Its antigen is unidentified.

V was shortened by 3 bases and J by 2 bases, with 11 bases between the two germline ends. The CDR3 totals 14 residues. The V gene's germline CDR1 is DFQATT and CDR2 SNEGSKA (reference sequence). This receptor was obtained from a man younger than 35 in good health. The source material was blood. The gene calls are TRBV20-1 and TRBJ1-3; D is undetermined. The CDR3 loop is CSASDLRAGNTIYF. DNA of the CDR3: TGCAGTGCTAGCGACCTGCGGGCTGGAAACACCATATATTTT.